The 31 T cell receptor beta chains presented below share a single source sample, sequenced in a study of blood T cell repertoires in COVID-19 (dated by TCRdb to the early 2020s). Library generation was performed with the immunoSEQ multiplex PCR assay. Imported from immuneACCESS, the table was reduced by TCRdb to in-frame sequences with V and J called. These copies leave out some clones; in studies compared against another copy, an unresolved V gene accounts for under half, and the cause of the remainder is not known. The sample table lists roughly 160,000 clones, about 80% of them with a count of one. The ten biggest clones cover more than 3% of the sample. The specimen was PBMCs or T cells enriched from blood (not recorded which). These receptor sequences come from a woman aged 55-69 years who had recovered from COVID-19.

The V and J genes are TRBV27 and TRBJ2-7, with D maybe TRBD2 (6 bases). The CDR3 is 14 residues long. The germline V gene encodes CDR1 MNHEY and CDR2 SMNVEV (reference sequence). V lost 5 bases and J 6 bases, leaving 17 bases between the germline ends. DNA of the CDR3: TGTGCCAGCAGTCGGCCTGGGGGAGGAGGCGAGCAGTACTTC. Amino acid sequence: CASSRPGGGGEQYF.

The CDR3 protein is CATPYYLNTEAFF. The CDR3 DNA reads as TGCGCCACCCCATACTATTTGAACACTGAAGCTTTCTTT. The chain uses TRBV10-1 and TRBJ1-1, with D hard to call. V dropped 10 bases and J dropped 0 bases, with 12 bases sitting between them. Germline-derived CDR1 and CDR2 are WNHNN and SYGVQD (reference sequence). The CDR3 covers 13 residues.

This chain uses TRBV5-1 with TRBJ2-7, with no clear D. This CDR3 has 14 residues. V was shortened by 1 base and J by 0 bases, with 8 bases between the two germline ends. Germline V gives CDR1 SGHRS, CDR2 YFSETQ. DNA for the CDR3: TGCGCCAGCAGCTTGTTCCAGGCCTCCTACGAGCAGTACTTC. Its protein is CASSLFQASYEQYF.

This clone has a handful of counts. DNA of the CDR3: TGTGCCAGCAGCCTTAATACCCAACTGGGCCGGGGCAATGAGCAGTTCTTC. Protein: CASSLNTQLGRGNEQFF. This rearrangement joins TRBV7-3 to TRBJ2-1, with a possible D match to TRBD2 (5 bases). Per germline, CDR1 SGHTA and CDR2 FQGTGA. The CDR3 has 17 residues. V was clipped by 5 bases and J by 6 bases, with 23 bases between them.

This chain links TRBV27 with TRBJ2-3, with 9 positions matching TRBD1. Germline CDR1 MNHEY, CDR2 SMNVEV (reference sequence). V gave up 3 bases and J gave up 6 bases; unmatched junction bases: 7. The CDR3 is made up of 15 amino acids. The CDR3 spells CASSFMTGGMDTQYF. The CDR3 region has the DNA TGTGCCAGCAGTTTTATGACAGGGGGTATGGATACGCAGTATTTT.

J is TRBJ1-1 and V is TRBV5-6; D possibly corresponds to TRBD1 (5 bases). The CDR3 is 16 amino acids. Deletions cut 3 bases from V and 7 bases from J, with 22 bases between. Germline V gives CDR1 SGHDT, CDR2 YYEEEE. In DNA form, the CDR3 reads TGTGCCAGCAGCTCTTCTGGCAGGGCCCTATCACTTGAAGCTTTCTTT. It yields the protein CASSSSGRALSLEAFF.

The chain combines TRBV7-9 with TRBJ2-2; TRBD1 is a possible D gene (5 bases). The germline gives CDR1 SEHNR, CDR2 FQNEAQ (reference sequence). V dropped 2 bases and J dropped 0 bases, with 10 bases sitting between them. This CDR3 contains 16 residues. CDR3 protein: CASSLKGQTNTGELFF. In DNA, the CDR3 is TGTGCCAGCAGCTTAAAGGGGCAAACGAACACCGGGGAGCTGTTTTTT.

V is TRBV7-8 and J is TRBJ2-1, with TRBD1 matching over 7 bases. Germline V gives CDR1 SGHVS, CDR2 FQNEAQ. The CDR3 loop spans 15 amino acids. V trimming: 5 bases; J trimming: 6 bases; junction bases outside the gene matches: 10. The CDR3 DNA reads as TGTGCCAGCAGCCTCCTGACAGGGCTGGGCAATGAGCAGTTCTTC. This encodes CASSLLTGLGNEQFF. The variable domain in full, with the rest retrieved from reference TRBV7-8 and TRBJ2-1, is GAGVSQSPRYKVAKRGQDVALRCDPISGHVSLFWYQQALGQGPEFLTYFQNEAQLDKSGLPSDRFFAERPEGSVSTLKIQRTQQEDSAVYLCASSLLTGLGNEQFFGPGTRLTVL.

The genes are TRBV7-8 and TRBJ2-5; 7 nucleotides line up with TRBD2. Unmatched junction bases numbered 2, after V lost 1 base and J lost 0 bases. Per the germline V gene, CDR1 is SGHVS and CDR2 is FQNEAQ. The CDR3 runs 15 residues. The CDR3 bases are TGTGCCAGCAGCTTAGTAGCGGGTTACCAAGAGACCCAGTACTTC. Protein: CASSLVAGYQETQYF.

The rearrangement links TRBV7-6 to TRBJ2-2; no firm D call. V lost 2 bases and J 7 bases, leaving 11 bases between the germline ends. Per the germline V gene, CDR1 is SGHVS and CDR2 is FNYEAQ. CDR3 length: 14 residues. In DNA form, the CDR3 reads TGTGCCAGCAGCTTAAATAAGGAGCTCGGGGAGCTGTTTTTT. This translates into CASSLNKELGELFF.

The chain joins TRBV5-4 to TRBJ1-1; D might be TRBD1 (6 bases). The CDR3 has 13 amino acids. V was clipped by 1 base and J by 5 bases, with 9 bases between them. Germline CDR1 SGHNT, CDR2 YYREEE (reference sequence). CDR3 bases: TGTGCCAGCAGCTTGACAGGGTCGACTGAAGCTTTCTTT. It is translated as CASSLTGSTEAFF.

This chain connects TRBV21-1 to TRBJ1-5. TRBV21-1 is tagged as a pseudogene. CDR3 size: 17 residues. The CDR3 here is CASSKYIADGVGWPQHF. CDR3 coding DNA: TGTGCCAGCAGCAAGTATATAGCGGACGGCGTGGGCTGGCCCCAGCATTTT.

The rearrangement links TRBV5-8 to TRBJ1-1, with TRBD1 as a possible D gene (5 bases). There are 15 residues in the CDR3. Germline V gene data show CDR1 as SGHTS and CDR2 as YDEGEE. Trimming took 2 bases from V and 0 from J, leaving 11 bases between them. Written as DNA, the CDR3 is TGTGCCAGCAGCTTTCAAGGGGCGATGAACACTGAAGCTTTCTTT. Translated, it gives CASSFQGAMNTEAFF.

The J gene is TRBJ2-7, the V gene TRBV7-2; 11 nucleotides line up with TRBD2. Germline V gives CDR1 SGHTA, CDR2 FQGNSA. V shed 1 base, J shed 8 bases, and the junction held 4 bases outside the gene matches. The CDR3 is 14 amino acids. The CDR3 spells CASSLDSGGAQQYF. As DNA, the CDR3 is TGTGCCAGCAGCTTAGATAGCGGGGGGGCCCAGCAGTACTTC. Complete variable domain (other parts from reference TRBV7-2 and TRBJ2-7): GAGVSQSPSNKVTEKGKDVELRCDPISGHTALYWYRQSLGQGLEFLIYFQGNSAPDKSGLPSDRFSAERTGGSVSTLTIQRTQQEDSAVYLCASSLDSGGAQQYFGPGTRLTVT.

The V call is TRBV19, the J call TRBJ1-1, with 10 nucleotides matching TRBD1. Germline lookup yields CDR1 LNHDA and CDR2 SQIVND (reference sequence). The CDR3 sequence is 15 residues long. Trimming took 1 base from V and 1 from J; bases not matched to a gene: 0. DNA for the CDR3: TGTGCCAGTAGTATAGGGACAGGGGGGAACACTGAAGCTTTCTTT. This gives the protein CASSIGTGGNTEAFF.

This chain connects TRBV13 to TRBJ2-3; D ambiguous. The CDR3 consists of 14 residues. CDR1 is PRHDT and CDR2 is FYEKMQ in the germline V gene (reference sequence). The V and J ends lost 1 base and 2 bases respectively, with 7 bases between them. In nucleotides, the CDR3 is TGTGCCAGCAGCTTAGCCACTACCACAGATACGCAGTATTTT. It yields the protein CASSLATTTDTQYF. Together with reference TRBV13 and TRBJ2-3, the CDR3 gives the full variable domain: AAGVIQSPRHLIKEKRETATLKCYPIPRHDTVYWYQQGPGQDPQFLISFYEKMQSDKGSIPDRFSAQQFSDYHSELNMSSLELGDSALYFCASSLATTTDTQYFGPGTRLTVL.

V gene TRBV18 combines with J gene TRBJ2-3; 8 bases map to TRBD2. This CDR3 spans 15 amino acids. Germline CDR1 is KGHSH and CDR2 is LQKENI. V lost 2 bases to trimming and J lost 2 bases; unmatched junction nucleotides: 3. CDR3 protein: CASSPASGSTDTQYF. For the CDR3, the DNA is TGTGCCAGCTCACCAGCTAGCGGGTCCACAGATACGCAGTATTTT.

CDR3 DNA: TGTGCCAGCAGCCTGAGCTTTAGCGGGGGGGCACTCGGTACGCAGTATTTT. Residues: CASSLSFSGGALGTQYF. The gene calls are TRBV7-9 and TRBJ2-3; 11 bases agree with TRBD2. The CDR3 is made up of 17 amino acids. V trimming: 5 bases; J trimming: 8 bases; junction bases outside the gene matches: 15. Germline lookup yields CDR1 SEHNR and CDR2 FQNEAQ (reference sequence).

This clone was seen a single time. The chain's CDR3 is CASSSQGLQGTEAFF. CDR3 sequence (DNA): TGTGCCAGCAGCTCACAGGGGCTCCAGGGGACTGAAGCTTTCTTT. The rearrangement uses TRBV11-2 and TRBJ1-1; 7 bases align to TRBD1. The CDR3 spans 15 residues. Germline trimming cut 4 bases from V and 5 bases from J; bases unmatched to any gene: 10. In germline, CDR1 is SGHAT, CDR2 FQNNGV.

V and J are TRBV6-2 or TRBV6-3 and TRBJ1-5; 9 positions agree with TRBD1. CDR3 length: 18 residues. Trimming took 6 bases from V and 2 from J; bases not matched to a gene: 14. Germline V gene data show CDR1 as MNHEY and CDR2 as SVGEGT. CDR3 loop: CASSPSPGTGYGNQPQHF. In DNA, the CDR3 is TGTGCCAGCAGCCCAAGTCCCGGGACAGGGTACGGCAATCAGCCCCAGCATTTT.

The chain employs TRBV5-1 and TRBJ2-1; possibly TRBD2 for D (6 bases). V lost 9 bases, J lost 7 bases, and 20 bases lay in between. Germline V gene sequence: CDR1 SGHRS, CDR2 YFSETQ. The CDR3 spans 14 residues. In DNA, the CDR3 is TGCGCCACCTCGGGGGACTCAGGGTGGAATGAGCAGTTCTTC. Its translation: CATSGDSGWNEQFF.

The V gene is TRBV5-6, the J gene TRBJ2-7; the D gene is possibly TRBD1 (6 bases). The CDR3 contains 12 residues. Germline CDR1 SGHDT, CDR2 YYEEEE. Trimming stripped 4 bases from V and 9 bases from J, with 14 bases between. In nucleotides, the CDR3 is TGTGCCAGCAGCCTGCTACAGGGTGGGCAGTACTTC. Protein sequence: CASSLLQGGQYF.

V gene TRBV19 combines with J gene TRBJ2-5, with D perhaps TRBD2 (5 bases). This CDR3 has 13 amino acids. The germline V and J ends were trimmed by 7 bases and 5 bases, with 14 bases remaining between them. Germline-derived CDR1 and CDR2 are LNHDA and SQIVND (reference sequence). The CDR3 protein is CASKVASSETQYF. The CDR3 DNA follows: TGTGCCAGTAAGGTGGCTAGCAGCGAGACCCAGTACTTC.

CDR3 in amino acids: CASSQGQDSEQYF. The CDR3 coding sequence is TGCGCCAGCAGTCAGGGACAGGATAGCGAGCAGTACTTC. This chain joins TRBV5-1 and TRBJ2-7, with 8 bases matching TRBD1. CDR3 length: 13 amino acids. J gave up 6 bases and V 5 bases, and 7 bases lay outside the gene matches. Germline assignment: CDR1 SGHRS and CDR2 YFSETQ.

The genes are TRBV19 and TRBJ2-2, with TRBD1 matching over 7 bases. Germline V gene data show CDR1 as LNHDA and CDR2 as SQIVND (reference sequence). The trim removed 5 bases at V and 1 base at J, leaving 7 bases unmatched. This CDR3 region has 16 residues. This CDR3 reads CASSDVGTVNTGELFF. The CDR3 nucleotides are TGTGCCAGTAGTGACGTAGGGACAGTGAACACCGGGGAGCTGTTTTTT.

This chain links TRBV7-8 with TRBJ1-1; D gene uncertain. The ends were cut back, 2 bases at V and 5 bases at J, with 6 bases in the middle. CDR1 SGHVS and CDR2 FQNEAQ come from the germline V gene. CDR3 length: 12 residues. CDR3 bases: TGTGCCAGCAGCTTACGGGATACTGAAGCTTTCTTT. This translates into CASSLRDTEAFF.

J is TRBJ1-1 and V is TRBV10-1, with TRBD1 as a possible D gene (6 bases). The CDR3 extends over 15 amino acids. Germline CDR1 reads WNHNN; CDR2 reads SYGVQD (reference sequence). The V end lost 4 bases, the J end lost 7 bases, and 19 bases lay between the germline ends. DNA of the CDR3: TGCGCCAGCAGTGTTAATCCAGGGCAAGGGGGTGAAGCTTTCTTT. Translation gives CASSVNPGQGGEAFF.

The gene calls are TRBV7-2 and TRBJ1-1, with 7 bases identical to TRBD1. The CDR3 sequence is 14 residues long. CDR1 is SGHTA and CDR2 is FQGNSA in the germline V gene. Losses at the gene ends were 3 bases for V and 3 bases for J; bases not matched to a gene: 4. The CDR3 protein is CASSFSRGDTEAFF. The CDR3 nucleotides read TGTGCCAGCAGCTTTAGCAGGGGGGACACTGAAGCTTTCTTT.

This chain joins TRBV30 and TRBJ2-6; 11 nucleotides line up with TRBD1. The junction had 3 bases not matched to a gene; V was cut back by 8 bases and J by 3 bases. From germline, CDR1 is GTSNPN and CDR2 SVGIG (reference sequence). This CDR3 has 14 residues. The CDR3 nucleotides read TGTGCCGGACAGGGGGCTGGTGGGGCCAACGTCCTGACTTTC. Translating gives CAGQGAGGANVLTF.

The V and J genes are TRBV18 and TRBJ1-6, with D possibly TRBD1 on 6 matching bases. The CDR3 contains 14 residues. V lost 3 bases and J lost 12, with 15 bases in between. Germline V CDR1 and CDR2: KGHSH, LQKENI. As DNA, the CDR3 is TGTGCCAGCTCACCCACAGGGTTTTGGATACCCCTCCACTTT. It is translated as CASSPTGFWIPLHF.

This clone was seen once. This sequence joins TRBV5-1 and TRBJ1-1, with TRBD1 as a possible D gene (5 bases). CDR3 length: 16 residues. The ends were cut back, 3 bases at V and 3 bases at J, with 18 bases in the middle. Looked up from germline, CDR1 is SGHRS and CDR2 is YFSETQ. The CDR3, as DNA: TGCGCCAGCAGCTCGGGGGTTCCTGGGACTTACACTGAAGCTTTCTTT. As protein: CASSSGVPGTYTEAFF.